These 14 T cell receptor beta chains were sequenced from one sample in a study of CD8 T cells in Susac syndrome. The RNA input was about 0.45 to 1 ug, and it was reverse transcribed with random hexamers. TCRdb recomputed calls from the immunoSEQ multiplex PCR reads with MiXCR, one row per CDR3 protein. The sample includes more than 130,000 distinct CDR3 sequences, 94% seen only once; the top ten take 0.25% to 0.3%. The sample taken for sequencing was CD8+ T cells from PBMCs. The receptor source for this set is a human donor in good health.

The CDR3 reads CASSQYDSLYSNQPQHF. The CDR3 region has the DNA TGCGCCAGCAGTCAATACGACAGCCTTTATAGCAATCAGCCCCAGCATTTT. V and J are TRBV23-1 and TRBJ1-5; the D gene is possibly TRBD1 (5 bases). TRBV23-1 is filed as an ORF, its function uncertain. This CDR3 has 17 residues. Trimming removed 1 base at V and 0 bases at J, with 13 bases between.

The chain links TRBV20-1 to TRBJ1-1, with D possibly matching TRBD1 (6 bases). The CDR3 has 14 amino acids. Per germline, CDR1 DFQATT and CDR2 SNEGSKA (reference sequence). V lost 5 bases, J lost 1 base, and 14 bases lay in between. CDR3 amino acids: CSAERRDKNTEAFF. CDR3 nucleotides: TGCAGTGCTGAGCGCCGGGACAAGAACACTGAAGCTTTCTTT.

V gene TRBV29-1 combines with J gene TRBJ1-2; D uncertain. Trimming pared 3 bases from V and 8 bases from J, leaving 10 bases between. The CDR3 is made up of 11 amino acids. Germline V gene lookup returns CDR1 SQVTM and CDR2 ANQGSEA. CDR3 sequence (DNA): TGCAGCGTTGAGGATGCGGGGGGCTACACCTTC. Translated: CSVEDAGGYTF.

This rearrangement joins TRBV29-1 to TRBJ2-1, with 10 bases matching TRBD2. The CDR3 runs 14 residues. With V trimmed by 5 bases and J by 5 bases, 6 bases remained unmatched. The germline gives CDR1 SQVTM, CDR2 ANQGSEA. The CDR3 here is CSVRSSGSDNEQFF. The CDR3 nucleotides are TGCAGCGTTCGGTCTAGCGGGAGCGACAATGAGCAGTTCTTC.

The chain carries TRBV29-1 and TRBJ1-2; D is unclear. Germline V lookup: CDR1 SQVTM, CDR2 ANQGSEA. V lost 5 bases and J lost 8, with 12 bases in between. CDR3 length equals 11 residues. The CDR3 region has the DNA TGCAGCGTTAATACTCCGGGGGGCTACACCTTC. Its protein is CSVNTPGGYTF.

V and J are TRBV4-1 and TRBJ1-2; 7 positions match TRBD1. J lost 3 bases, V lost 6 bases, and 4 bases had no gene match. Looked up from germline, CDR1 is MGHRA and CDR2 is YSYEKL. This CDR3 has 13 residues. The CDR3 region has the DNA TGCGCCAGCAGTCTTGGACAGGACTATGGCTACACCTTC. It codes for CASSLGQDYGYTF.

The gene calls are TRBV2 and TRBJ2-3; the match to TRBD2 covers 13 bases. In germline, CDR1 is SNHLY, CDR2 FYNNEI. This CDR3 contains 17 residues. The junction had 7 bases not matched to a gene; V was cut back by 2 bases and J by 5 bases. The CDR3 is CASSELRLAGGLDTQYF. The CDR3 DNA is TGTGCCAGCAGTGAACTAAGACTAGCGGGAGGATTAGATACGCAGTATTTT.

This chain joins TRBV7-2 and TRBJ2-7, with 7 bases that match TRBD1. The ends lost 1 base at V and 3 bases at J; junction bases unmatched: 3. Germline assignment: CDR1 SGHTA and CDR2 FQGNSA. The CDR3 consists of 14 residues. In DNA, the CDR3 is TGTGCCAGCAGCTTAGATGCAGGGGGCTACGAGCAGTACTTC. Protein: CASSLDAGGYEQYF.

The chain couples TRBV19 to TRBJ1-2, with D possibly matching TRBD1 (6 bases). The CDR3 spans 12 residues. Germline V lookup: CDR1 LNHDA, CDR2 SQIVND (reference sequence). Trimming took off 7 bases at V and 6 bases at J, with 12 bases between the two ends. This chain's CDR3 is CASIGPGDGYTF. CDR3 sequence (DNA): TGTGCCAGTATTGGGCCAGGGGATGGCTACACCTTC. Looking up the rest from reference TRBV19 and TRBJ1-2 gives the full variable domain: DGGITQSPKYLFRKEGQNVTLSCEQNLNHDAMYWYRQDPGQGLRLIYYSQIVNDFQKGDIAEGYSVSREKKESFPLTVTSAQKNPTAFYLCASIGPGDGYTFGSGTRLTVV.

This clonotype was detected only once. This chain joins TRBV19 and TRBJ2-1; D is perhaps TRBD1 or TRBD2 (6 bases each). Trimming removed 2 bases from V and 3 bases from J, with 11 bases in between. The CDR3 is 15 amino acids. Germline lookup yields CDR1 LNHDA and CDR2 SQIVND (reference sequence). CDR3 loop: CASSITGGGYNEQFF. In DNA form, the CDR3 reads TGTGCCAGTAGTATAACCGGAGGGGGCTACAATGAGCAGTTCTTC.

This sequence joins TRBV20-1 and TRBJ2-3; tentatively, D is TRBD1 or TRBD2 (5 bases each). Germline CDR1 reads DFQATT; CDR2 reads SNEGSKA (reference sequence). The CDR3 runs 16 residues. Trimming pared 0 bases from V and 0 bases from J, leaving 13 bases between. CDR3: CSAREESGRSTDTQYF. For the CDR3, the DNA is TGCAGTGCTAGAGAAGAGTCGGGACGGAGCACAGATACGCAGTATTTT.

V gene TRBV19 combines with J gene TRBJ1-1; tentative D call: TRBD1 (6 bases). The CDR3 has 11 residues. Germline V CDR1 and CDR2: LNHDA, SQIVND (reference sequence). V was clipped by 8 bases and J by 5 bases, with 9 bases between them. This CDR3 reads CASDQGTEAFF. The CDR3 region has the DNA TGTGCCAGTGATCAGGGGACTGAAGCTTTCTTT.

The sample holds one count of this clonotype. The rearrangement uses TRBV4-3 and TRBJ2-1, with 8 positions matching TRBD2. CDR3 size: 15 residues. Germline V gene data show CDR1 as LGHNA and CDR2 as YSLEER. The V segment lost 0 bases and the J segment 9 bases; nucleotides outside the gene matches: 7. The CDR3 region is CASSQEGSGSGEQFF. Here the CDR3 DNA reads TGCGCCAGCAGCCAAGAGGGCAGCGGGAGCGGTGAGCAGTTCTTC.

V usage is TRBV5-4 and J usage is TRBJ2-3, with 8 bases aligning to TRBD2. Germline CDR1 is SGHNT and CDR2 is YYREEE (reference sequence). With V trimmed by 2 bases and J by 2 bases, 4 bases remained unmatched. The CDR3 is 15 amino acids. The CDR3 protein is CASSLAGEPTDTQYF. In nucleotides, the CDR3 is TGTGCCAGCAGCTTAGCGGGAGAACCCACAGATACGCAGTATTTT.